The clone carrying this T cell receptor beta chain was found once. The antigen remains undetermined. Some clones are missing from TCRdb's copy, which holds only in-frame ones; the method was immunoSEQ multiplex PCR. Of about 110,000 clones in the sample, about 91% were seen once. This sample is drawn from a study of graft-versus-host responses after intestinal transplantation. The CDR3 runs 12 residues. V lost 2 bases and J lost 15, with 14 bases in between. CDR1 and CDR2 from the germline V gene are MDHEN and SYDVKM. Whole-study findings and limits: Detection of GvH clones occurred in recipient marrow, and some had their first appearance in ileum or blood.

The rearrangement links TRBV28 to TRBJ2-1; tentative D call: TRBD2 (6 bases). The material sequenced was unstimulated CD4+ T cells sorted from spleen or lymph node cells, taken before transplant. This TCR was recovered from a human donor who was the organ donor for an intestinal transplant. Written as DNA, the CDR3 is TGTGCCAGCAGTTTAAAACCGACTAGGCCGTTCTTC. As protein: CASSLKPTRPFF.